The present T cell receptor (beta chain) was sequenced within a study of blood T cell repertoires in COVID-19. Looking at the study overall: Acute and convalescent COVID-19 samples came from the United States, Italy and Spain.

Clones were read by immunoSEQ multiplex PCR, and TCRdb kept only the in-frame ones, dropping some. Among under 250,000 clones, under 90% were seen once, and the ten largest hold 3% to 4%. V was cut by 3 bases and J by 1 base, with 15 bases left in between. The CDR3 is made up of 16 amino acids. From germline, CDR1 is SGHTA and CDR2 FQGNSA. Participants came from 20 to 25 US areas, aged about 18 to 89 years. Clinical histories supplied by participants themselves formed the basis of cohort assignment. Participants classified as exposed had met a COVID-19 case within 2 weeks before study entry. The sequencing sample was made of PBMCs or T cells enriched from blood (not recorded which). The sequence was collected from a woman aged 40 to 50 who had been exposed to COVID-19. The chain uses TRBV7-2 and TRBJ2-5; possibly TRBD2 for D (7 bases). The CDR3 region has the DNA TGTGCCAGCAGCTTGGTTCCGGGGGGCCTCCAAGAGACCCAGTACTTC. It codes for CASSLVPGGLQETQYF.